This T cell receptor (beta chain) stems from a study of T cells in localized non-small cell lung cancer. General observations from the study: Only one tumor region went through sequencing, so heterogeneity may still be there.

The data were produced by immunoSEQ multiplex PCR, yet TCRdb's version contains in-frame clones alone and is incomplete. The table shows 30,000 to 40,000 clones, with approximately 87% occurring only once. Comment on this clone: The antigen is unknown.

The CDR3 is made up of 12 amino acids. V lost 6 bases and J 1 base, leaving 9 bases between the germline ends. The germline V gene has CDR1 SQVTM and CDR2 ANQGSEA. The clonotype comes from a man between 40 and 70 years old with stage I lung adenocarcinoma. The rearrangement joins TRBV29-1 to TRBJ1-1; D is perhaps TRBD1 (5 bases). Sequenced here: peripheral blood, sampled before any cancer treatment. The CDR3 spells CSVVQGNTEAFF. The CDR3 coding sequence is TGCAGCGTCGTCCAGGGGAACACTGAAGCTTTCTTT.